This T cell receptor beta chain comes out of a study of lymphopenia after photon versus proton radiotherapy. Study-wide findings and caveats: Post-nadir diversity loss with photons came from oligoclonal expansion, particularly CD8+ Temra cells.

Only in-frame clones appear in the TCRdb table, and some are missing; sequencing was by immunoSEQ multiplex PCR. The sample consists of 50,000 or so clones, roughly 90% of them appearing once. A word on this clone: Antigen: not known.

The CDR3 extends over 15 amino acids. Germline V lookup: CDR1 SGHVS, CDR2 FQNEAQ. Trimming removed 5 bases from V and 1 base from J; junction bases left unmatched: 5. This chain links TRBV7-8 with TRBJ1-5, with TRBD1 matching over 7 bases. The sequencing used peripheral blood, collected from a patient treated with photon-based radiotherapy. The clonotype was recovered from a woman in her forties with cholangiocarcinoma. The CDR3 protein is CASSPQTGSNQPQHF. The CDR3 bases are TGTGCCAGCAGCCCCCAGACAGGGAGCAATCAGCCCCAGCATTTT.